Below are 10 T cell receptor beta chains sequenced from a single sample in a study of beta chain features in type 1 diabetes. Expressed TCRB transcripts were sequenced because the isolated RNA had all been reverse transcribed beforehand. Only in-frame clones appear in the TCRdb table, and some are missing; sequencing was by immunoSEQ multiplex PCR. The sample holds roughly 290,000 clones, about 8% seen once. Sample: central memory CD4+ T cells from blood. The receptors come from a woman aged 18-30 years in good health.

This clone was detected a few times. The rearrangement joins TRBV10-3 to TRBJ2-4; D unclear. This CDR3 spans 14 amino acids. In germline, CDR1 is ENHRY, CDR2 SYGVKD. V was shortened by 0 bases and J by 4 bases, with 7 bases between the two germline ends. The CDR3 here is CAISESPEKNIQYF. The CDR3 DNA follows: TGTGCCATCAGTGAGTCGCCAGAGAAAAACATTCAGTACTTC.

The chain links TRBV5-6 to TRBJ1-6; tentative D call: TRBD1 (6 bases). The germline V and J ends were trimmed by 5 bases and 8 bases, with 20 bases remaining between them. The CDR3 runs 16 residues. Germline V gives CDR1 SGHDT, CDR2 YYEEEE. The CDR3 DNA is TGTGCCAGCAGTTTAGGGGTCGGACAGAGCCATTCACCCCTCCACTTT. This codes for CASSLGVGQSHSPLHF.

This clone was counted ten times or more. J is TRBJ2-7 and V is TRBV10-3; the D is unclear. CDR1 is ENHRY, CDR2 SYGVKD, per germline. The CDR3 contains 12 residues. The V and J ends lost 3 bases and 4 bases respectively, with 7 bases between them. CDR3 nucleotides: TGTGCCATCAGTGACGGCGGTTACGAGCAGTACTTC. Protein product: CAISDGGYEQYF.

This clone has only a few counts. The same CDR3 also results from other DNA sequences found in this sample. This chain links TRBV7-2 with TRBJ2-5; D not resolved. The ends were cut back, 1 base at V and 5 bases at J, with 5 bases in the middle. This CDR3 contains 12 residues. Germline loops: CDR1 SGHTA, CDR2 FQGNSA. CDR3 amino acids: CASSLGRETQYF. The CDR3 DNA reads as TGTGCCAGCAGCTTAGGTCGGGAGACCCAGTACTTC.

This clone was found a few times. The J gene is TRBJ2-7, the V gene TRBV10-3, with a weak D call TRBD2 (5 bases). Germline V lookup: CDR1 ENHRY, CDR2 SYGVKD. The CDR3 consists of 12 residues. With 3 bases removed from V and 2 bases from J, the gap between germline ends came to 5 bases. For the CDR3, the DNA is TGTGCCATCAGTGACGGGACCTACGAGCAGTACTTC. It yields the protein CAISDGTYEQYF.

This sequence joins TRBV6-6 and TRBJ2-3; D possibly corresponds to TRBD2 (6 bases). Germline CDR1 is MNHNY and CDR2 is SVGAGI (reference sequence). The length of the CDR3 is 15 residues. V gave up 2 bases and J gave up 5 bases, with 14 bases separating them. The CDR3 DNA sequence: TGTGCCAGCAGTTACGGGGGGAGTCCCCTAGATACGCAGTATTTT. Translated, it gives CASSYGGSPLDTQYF.

The sample holds a few counts of this clone. The chain has TRBV4-3 and TRBJ1-1; D is ambiguous. The ends were cut back, 4 bases at V and 1 base at J, with 10 bases in the middle. This CDR3 has 14 amino acids. The germline V gene encodes CDR1 LGHNA and CDR2 YSLEER. Here the CDR3 DNA reads TGCGCCAGCAGCCCCCACGGGCCGAACACTGAAGCTTTCTTT. Encoded protein: CASSPHGPNTEAFF.

The genes are TRBV7-2 and TRBJ1-2, with D perhaps matching TRBD1 (6 bases). Germline CDR1 SGHTA, CDR2 FQGNSA. There are 12 residues in the CDR3. Trimming stripped 5 bases from V and 4 bases from J, with 8 bases between. CDR3 loop: CASSVQGYGYTF. The CDR3 DNA follows: TGTGCCAGCAGCGTACAGGGCTATGGCTACACCTTC.

This chain links TRBV5-8 with TRBJ1-2; TRBD1 is a possible D gene (5 bases). The length of the CDR3 is 13 residues. Germline V gene sequence: CDR1 SGHTS, CDR2 YDEGEE. V was trimmed by 4 bases and J by 6 bases, leaving 13 bases between them. CDR3: CASSLTWGDGYTF. The CDR3 DNA follows: TGTGCCAGCAGCCTAACTTGGGGGGATGGCTACACCTTC.

The chain's CDR3 is CASSRKGKTNYGYTF. Here the CDR3 DNA reads TGTGCCAGCAGTCGGAAGGGGAAGACTAACTATGGCTACACCTTC. The chain has TRBV2 and TRBJ1-2; D might be TRBD1 (5 bases). Trimming shortened V by 5 bases and J by 0 bases, and 13 bases separated the two germline ends. The CDR3 covers 15 residues. Per the germline V gene, CDR1 is SNHLY and CDR2 is FYNNEI.